These T cell receptor beta chains were read from a single sample in a study of OX40 agonist ivuxolimab in advanced cancers. TCRdb keeps only in-frame clones here, not all; method: immunoSEQ multiplex PCR. The sample has about 68,000 clones, 65% to 90% seen once. This specimen consisted of CD4+ or CD8+ T cells sorted from blood, obtained in a trial of the OX40 agonist ivuxolimab. The receptor source for this set is an adult with an advanced solid tumor such as melanoma, head and neck, liver or kidney cancer. Both conserved end residues are part of each CDR3. The order of the fields is J gene, V gene, D gene, clone size, CDR3 protein, CDR3 DNA. D genes are given only for firm matches. Not every row has a clone size; where given, it reads once, few, many or a size class.

J: TRBJ1-5; V: TRBV6-1; D: .; size: .; CDR3: CASSVHPNGNQPQHF; DNA: TGTGCCAGCAGTGTTCACCCTAACGGCAATCAGCCCCAGCATTTT
J: TRBJ2-1; V: TRBV29-1; D: .; size: .; CDR3: CSVQRFLLDEQFF; DNA: TGCAGCGTCCAGAGGTTCCTCTTGGATGAGCAGTTCTTC
J: TRBJ2-7; V: TRBV19; D: .; size: .; CDR3: CASSYSTPGEQYF; DNA: TGTGCCAGTAGTTACTCGACCCCGGGGGAGCAGTACTTC
J: TRBJ2-3; V: TRBV19; D: .; size: once; CDR3: CASRGATDTQYF; DNA: TGTGCCAGTAGGGGGGCCACAGATACGCAGTATTTT
J: TRBJ2-5; V: TRBV5-1; D: .; size: .; CDR3: CASSFQETQYF; DNA: TGCGCCAGCAGCTTTCAAGAGACCCAGTACTTC
J: TRBJ2-7; V: TRBV6-6; D: .; size: few; CDR3: CASRETASSYEQYF; DNA: TGTGCCAGCAGGGAGACAGCCAGCTCCTACGAGCAGTACTTC
J: TRBJ2-6; V: TRBV4-2; D: .; size: .; CDR3: CASSPDSSGANVLTF; DNA: TGTGCCAGCAGTCCCGACAGTTCTGGGGCCAACGTCCTGACTTTC
J: TRBJ2-5; V: TRBV11-2; D: TRBD2; size: .; CDR3: CASSRRSGGQETQYF; DNA: TGTGCCAGCAGCCGCCGCTCGGGGGGCCAAGAGACCCAGTACTTC
J: TRBJ2-7; V: TRBV28; D: TRBD2; size: few; CDR3: CASSFLAGGRYFYEQYF; DNA: TGTGCCAGCAGTTTCCTAGCGGGGGGCCGATATTTCTACGAGCAGTACTTC
J: TRBJ2-2; V: TRBV5-1; D: TRBD1; size: .; CDR3: CASSLLSGQGGTGELFF; DNA: TGCGCCAGCAGCCTTTTATCGGGACAGGGAGGAACCGGGGAGCTGTTTTTT
J: TRBJ2-3; V: TRBV4-1; D: .; size: once; CDR3: CASSQQPGLSSSTATQYF; DNA: TGCGCCAGCAGCCAGCAACCGGGACTTAGCTCGAGTACGGCTACGCAGTATTTT
J: TRBJ2-7; V: TRBV11-2; D: .; size: .; CDR3: CASSLASGYLYEQYF; DNA: TGTGCCAGCAGCTTAGCGTCAGGATATCTCTACGAGCAGTACTTC
J: TRBJ2-1; V: TRBV4-1; D: .; size: .; CDR3: CASSQDLEADYYNEQFF; DNA: TGCGCCAGCAGCCAAGATCTCGAGGCGGATTATTACAATGAGCAGTTCTTC
J: TRBJ2-3; V: TRBV6-5; D: TRBD2; size: .; CDR3: CASSFRGGTDTQYF; DNA: TGTGCCAGCAGTTTTCGGGGGGGGACAGATACGCAGTATTTT
J: TRBJ2-6; V: TRBV25-1; D: .; size: .; CDR3: CASSEYSGGANVLTF; DNA: TGTGCCAGCAGTGAATACAGTGGGGGGGCCAACGTCCTGACTTTC
J: TRBJ2-5; V: TRBV19; D: .; size: .; CDR3: CATRGQETQYF; DNA: TGTGCCACCCGGGGGCAAGAGACCCAGTACTTC
J: TRBJ2-7; V: TRBV7-2; D: .; size: .; CDR3: CASSFQGYEQYF; DNA: TGTGCCAGCAGCTTCCAGGGCTACGAGCAGTACTTC
J: TRBJ1-5; V: TRBV18; D: .; size: .; CDR3: CASSPRGGSNQPQHF; DNA: TGTGCCAGCTCACCACGTGGGGGGAGCAATCAGCCCCAGCATTTT
J: TRBJ1-2; V: TRBV6-5; D: .; size: .; CDR3: CASSYSNVGNGYTF; DNA: TGTGCCAGCAGTTACTCGAACGTGGGGAACGGCTACACCTTC
J: TRBJ1-5; V: TRBV21-1; D: .; size: .; CDR3: CASSKGRVYSNQPQHF; DNA: TGTGCCAGCAGCAAAGGCCGAGTCTATAGCAATCAGCCCCAGCATTTT
J: TRBJ1-2; V: TRBV2; D: TRBD1; size: .; CDR3: CASSVGQGSYGYTF; DNA: TGTGCCAGCAGTGTAGGACAGGGAAGCTATGGCTACACCTTC
J: TRBJ1-1; V: TRBV21-1; D: .; size: .; CDR3: CASKRQNTEAFF; DNA: TGTGCCAGCAAACGTCAGAACACTGAAGCTTTCTTT
J: TRBJ2-6; V: TRBV10-3; D: .; size: .; CDR3: CAISESLTASSGANVLTF; DNA: TGTGCCATCAGTGAGTCATTGACGGCTTCCTCTGGGGCCAACGTCCTGACTTTC
J: TRBJ2-1; V: TRBV19; D: .; size: .; CDR3: CASSPLARYVEQFF; DNA: TGTGCCAGTAGTCCGCTCGCGCGTTATGTTGAGCAGTTCTTC
J: TRBJ1-1; V: TRBV6-1; D: TRBD1; size: .; CDR3: CASGTRDSNTGAFF; DNA: TGTGCCAGCGGTACCCGGGACAGTAACACTGGAGCTTTCTTT
J: TRBJ1-3; V: TRBV27; D: TRBD1; size: .; CDR3: CASSVTGGGNTIYF; DNA: TGTGCCAGCAGTGTGACAGGGGGCGGAAACACCATATATTTT
J: TRBJ1-2; V: TRBV29-1; D: .; size: .; CDR3: CSDRLGYGYTF; DNA: TGCAGCGACCGGTTGGGGTATGGCTACACCTTC
J: TRBJ2-2; V: TRBV5-5; D: .; size: .; CDR3: CASSLGRQLYTGELFF; DNA: TGTGCCAGCAGCTTGGGGCGGCAGCTTTACACCGGGGAGCTGTTTTTT
J: TRBJ2-1; V: TRBV13; D: .; size: .; CDR3: CASSLPTGGPGAYNEQFF; DNA: TGTGCCAGCAGCTTGCCAACAGGCGGGCCCGGCGCCTACAATGAGCAGTTCTTC
J: TRBJ1-6; V: TRBV11-2; D: .; size: few; CDR3: CASSLYGRGASPLHF; DNA: TGTGCCAGCAGCTTATACGGCAGGGGAGCTTCACCCCTCCACTTT
J: TRBJ1-2; V: TRBV4-1; D: .; size: once; CDR3: CASSQAVIGNYGYTF; DNA: TGCGCCAGCAGCCAAGCGGTTATAGGGAACTATGGCTACACCTTC
J: TRBJ1-1; V: TRBV18; D: .; size: .; CDR3: CASSPVARNTEAFF; DNA: TGTGCCAGCTCACCGGTAGCGCGGAACACTGAAGCTTTCTTT
J: TRBJ1-4; V: TRBV28; D: .; size: .; CDR3: CASKEGFNEKLFF; DNA: TGTGCCAGCAAGGAGGGGTTTAATGAAAAACTGTTTTTT
J: TRBJ1-2; V: TRBV6-1; D: .; size: .; CDR3: CASSVTANGYGYTF; DNA: TGTGCCAGCAGTGTCACAGCGAACGGCTATGGCTACACCTTC
J: TRBJ2-5; V: TRBV7-7; D: TRBD2; size: .; CDR3: CASQERGGLETQYF; DNA: TGTGCCAGCCAAGAGCGGGGGGGCTTGGAGACCCAGTACTTC
J: TRBJ2-7; V: TRBV5-1; D: .; size: .; CDR3: CASSLVRAKTYEQYF; DNA: TGCGCCAGCAGTCTCGTCCGGGCCAAGACCTACGAGCAGTACTTC
J: TRBJ1-2; V: TRBV6-5; D: TRBD1; size: .; CDR3: CASSLDRVKGYTF; DNA: TGTGCCAGCAGCCTTGACAGGGTTAAGGGCTACACCTTC
J: TRBJ2-7; V: TRBV29-1; D: .; size: .; CDR3: CSVVLPDTSYEQYF; DNA: TGCAGCGTTGTTCTTCCGGACACTTCCTACGAGCAGTACTTC
J: TRBJ1-2; V: TRBV11-2; D: .; size: .; CDR3: CASSLAQGQTGIYGYTF; DNA: TGTGCCAGCAGCTTAGCCCAGGGGCAGACGGGCATCTATGGCTACACCTTC
J: TRBJ2-2; V: TRBV7-2; D: TRBD2; size: .; CDR3: CASSPRTSNTGELFF; DNA: TGTGCCAGCAGCCCCCGGACTAGTAACACCGGGGAGCTGTTTTTT
J: TRBJ1-2; V: TRBV27; D: TRBD1; size: .; CDR3: CASSLTGQGGYGYTF; DNA: TGTGCCAGCAGTTTAACCGGACAGGGGGGGTATGGCTACACCTTC
J: TRBJ2-1; V: TRBV27; D: .; size: .; CDR3: CASSYLTDNEQFF; DNA: TGTGCCAGCAGTTACCTGACAGACAATGAGCAGTTCTTC
J: TRBJ1-6; V: TRBV7-8; D: TRBD1; size: .; CDR3: CASSSRGNNSPLHF; DNA: TGTGCCAGCAGCTCCAGGGGGAATAATTCACCCCTCCACTTT
J: TRBJ2-5; V: TRBV10-1; D: .; size: .; CDR3: CASSESGRETQYF; DNA: TGCGCCAGCAGTGAGTCAGGCAGAGAGACCCAGTACTTC
J: TRBJ2-3; V: TRBV10-1; D: TRBD2; size: .; CDR3: CASSDLGLAGDTDTQYF; DNA: TGCGCCAGCAGTGACCTCGGACTAGCGGGGGACACAGATACGCAGTATTTT
J: TRBJ1-2; V: TRBV6-1; D: .; size: .; CDR3: CASSGEGADGYTF; DNA: TGTGCCAGCAGTGGGGAGGGCGCAGATGGCTACACCTTC
J: TRBJ2-4; V: TRBV5-4; D: .; size: .; CDR3: CASSPLTGPNRNIQYF; DNA: TGTGCCAGCAGCCCCCTCACAGGGCCTAATAGAAACATTCAGTACTTC
J: TRBJ1-1; V: TRBV10-3; D: TRBD1; size: .; CDR3: CAIRGTGTRSEAFF; DNA: TGTGCCATCAGGGGGACAGGGACTCGTTCCGAAGCTTTCTTT
J: TRBJ2-7; V: TRBV28; D: .; size: once; CDR3: CASARDSYEQYF; DNA: TGTGCCAGCGCCCGAGACTCCTACGAGCAGTACTTC
J: TRBJ1-1; V: TRBV27; D: .; size: .; CDR3: CASRREKRELPRKAFF; DNA: TGTGCCAGCAGGAGAGAGAAGAGAGAACTCCCCCGGAAAGCTTTCTTT
J: TRBJ2-4; V: TRBV28; D: .; size: once; CDR3: CASSLIGAKNIQYF; DNA: TGTGCCAGCAGTTTAATAGGGGCCAAAAACATTCAGTACTTC